Presented here are 2 T cell receptor beta chains from one specimen sequenced in a study of shared clonotypes between healthy human individuals. The data were produced by immunoSEQ multiplex PCR, yet TCRdb's version contains in-frame clones alone and is incomplete. The top ten hold around 1% of the sample, which has around 2,100,000 clones, about 95% seen once. CD8 cells classed as naive were CD45RO-negative and positively selected for CCR7, excluding terminally differentiated effector memory CD45RA+ cells. Sequencing used naive CD8+ T cells sorted from blood. These receptors were obtained from a man aged 18 to 29 in good health.

In nucleotides, the CDR3 is TGTGCCAGCAGCATGTACACCTCGGCCTATGGCTACACCTTC. Amino acid sequence: CASSMYTSAYGYTF. The chain links TRBV7-9 to TRBJ1-2; D remains unclear. Germline V CDR1 and CDR2: SEHNR, FQNEAQ (reference sequence). The CDR3 has 14 amino acids. Trimming stripped 5 bases from V and 4 bases from J, with 14 bases between.

This sequence joins TRBV7-9 and TRBJ2-1, with TRBD2 matching over 14 bases. V was pared by 11 bases and J by 7 bases, with 4 bases of the junction left unmatched. The V gene's germline CDR1 is SEHNR and CDR2 FQNEAQ (reference sequence). The CDR3 contains 13 residues. This CDR3 reads CAGGTSGSNEQFF. In DNA form, the CDR3 reads TGTGCCGGAGGGACTAGCGGGAGTAATGAGCAGTTCTTC.